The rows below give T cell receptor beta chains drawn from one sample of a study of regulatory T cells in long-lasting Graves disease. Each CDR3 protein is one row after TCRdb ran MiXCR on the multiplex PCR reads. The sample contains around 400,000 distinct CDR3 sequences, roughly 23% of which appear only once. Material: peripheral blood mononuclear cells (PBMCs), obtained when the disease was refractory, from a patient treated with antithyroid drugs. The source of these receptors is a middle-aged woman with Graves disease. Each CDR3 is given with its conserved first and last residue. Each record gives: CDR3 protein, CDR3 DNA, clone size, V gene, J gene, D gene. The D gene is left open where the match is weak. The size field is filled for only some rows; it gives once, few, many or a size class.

CSARGPGRSSYEQYF	TGCAGTGCTAGAGGACCAGGGAGGAGCTCCTACGAGCAGTACTTC	few	TRBV20-1	TRBJ2-7	NA
CASSLTSGGGYEQYF	TGCGCCAGCAGCTTGACTTCGGGAGGAGGGTACGAGCAGTACTTC	NA	TRBV5-1	TRBJ2-7	TRBD2
CASSDGTDEQFF	TGTGCCAGCAGTGATGGGACGGATGAGCAGTTCTTC	NA	TRBV28	TRBJ2-1	NA
CASSGGRAETQYF	TGTGCCAGCAGTGGAGGCCGAGCAGAGACCCAGTACTTC	many	TRBV2	TRBJ2-5	NA
CASSLGDTRQETQYF	TGTGCCAGCAGCTTGGGGGACACTAGACAAGAGACCCAGTACTTC	many	TRBV13	TRBJ2-5	NA
CASTGRGPYEQYF	TGTGCCAGCACCGGAAGGGGCCCCTACGAGCAGTACTTC	many	TRBV2	TRBJ2-7	NA
CASMLRMNTEAFF	TGTGCCAGCATGTTAAGAATGAACACTGAAGCTTTCTTT	few	TRBV6-1	TRBJ1-1	NA
CASSSHGGGYEQYF	TGTGCCAGCAGTTCCCACGGGGGGGGATACGAGCAGTACTTC	NA	TRBV27	TRBJ2-7	TRBD2
CASSNSLGGRTEAFF	TGTGCCAGCAGTAACTCTCTGGGGGGCCGCACTGAAGCTTTCTTT	many	TRBV6-2/TRBV6-3	TRBJ1-1	NA
CASSLGPSRTYNEQFF	TGTGCCAGCAGTTTAGGACCGTCCCGGACCTACAATGAGCAGTTCTTC	many	TRBV12-3/TRBV12-4	TRBJ2-1	NA
CATSDRTSGRNEQFF	TGTGCCACCAGTGATCGGACTAGCGGGAGGAATGAGCAGTTCTTC	NA	TRBV24-1	TRBJ2-1	TRBD2
CASNRDRGWEDTQYF	TGTGCCAGCAACAGAGACAGGGGGTGGGAAGATACGCAGTATTTT	few	TRBV12-3/TRBV12-4	TRBJ2-3	TRBD1
CASSPPGTRSEQFF	TGTGCCAGCAGTCCCCCCGGGACTAGATCTGAGCAGTTCTTC	NA	TRBV6-1	TRBJ2-1	TRBD2
CASSLGLARTILGDNEQFF	TGTGCCAGTAGCCTGGGACTAGCGCGCACAATACTCGGGGACAATGAGCAGTTCTTC	NA	TRBV19	TRBJ2-1	TRBD2
CASGERGQEPQHF	TGTGCCAGCGGCGAGAGGGGGCAGGAGCCCCAGCATTTT	NA	TRBV5-5	TRBJ1-5	TRBD1
CASTGTSPGELFF	TGTGCCAGCACTGGGACTAGTCCCGGGGAGCTGTTTTTT	NA	TRBV2	TRBJ2-2	TRBD2
CASSLLANSPSEQFF	TGTGCCAGCAGCTTACTAGCCAATAGCCCGAGTGAGCAGTTCTTC	NA	TRBV7-3	TRBJ2-1	NA
CATSTGQGHQPQHF	TGTGCCACCAGCACAGGACAGGGACATCAGCCCCAGCATTTT	few	TRBV15	TRBJ1-5	TRBD1
CASSLVSDRTRWTQYF	TGTGCCAGCAGCTTGGTGTCAGACCGGACCAGATGGACCCAGTACTTC	NA	TRBV5-8	TRBJ2-5	NA
CASPIAGPYNEQFF	TGTGCCAGCCCAATAGCGGGCCCCTACAATGAGCAGTTCTTC	NA	TRBV2	TRBJ2-1	TRBD2
CASSPELNQETQYF	TGTGCCAGCAGCCCAGAACTAAACCAAGAGACCCAGTACTTC	many	TRBV3-1	TRBJ2-5	NA
CSAPPGRWNNEQFF	TGCAGTGCCCCGCCAGGACGGTGGAACAATGAGCAGTTCTTC	few	TRBV20-1	TRBJ2-1	NA
CASSLGLGGDTQYF	TGCGCCAGCAGCTTGGGGCTCGGGGGAGATACGCAGTATTTT	NA	TRBV5-1	TRBJ2-3	NA
CSVVRGSGYEQYF	TGCAGCGTCGTTAGGGGGAGCGGCTACGAGCAGTACTTC	few	TRBV29-1	TRBJ2-7	NA
CAIRRGSAYEQYF	TGTGCCATCAGGCGAGGGTCGGCCTACGAGCAGTACTTC	few	TRBV10-3	TRBJ2-7	NA
CASSFSDPNTEAFF	TGTGCCAGCAGTTTCTCAGACCCGAACACTGAAGCTTTCTTT	many	TRBV27	TRBJ1-1	NA
CSAQTGVNTEAFF	TGCAGTGCCCAAACAGGGGTGAACACTGAAGCTTTCTTT	many	TRBV20-1	TRBJ1-1	TRBD1
CASSWAGQGMAWSF	TGTGCCAGCAGCTGGGCGGGACAGGGTATGGCCTGGAGCTTC	many	TRBV7-9	TRBJ1-2	TRBD1
CASSPSQGKLPNYGYTF	TGTGCCAGCAGTCCCAGCCAGGGGAAACTTCCTAACTATGGCTACACCTTC	many	TRBV28	TRBJ1-2	NA